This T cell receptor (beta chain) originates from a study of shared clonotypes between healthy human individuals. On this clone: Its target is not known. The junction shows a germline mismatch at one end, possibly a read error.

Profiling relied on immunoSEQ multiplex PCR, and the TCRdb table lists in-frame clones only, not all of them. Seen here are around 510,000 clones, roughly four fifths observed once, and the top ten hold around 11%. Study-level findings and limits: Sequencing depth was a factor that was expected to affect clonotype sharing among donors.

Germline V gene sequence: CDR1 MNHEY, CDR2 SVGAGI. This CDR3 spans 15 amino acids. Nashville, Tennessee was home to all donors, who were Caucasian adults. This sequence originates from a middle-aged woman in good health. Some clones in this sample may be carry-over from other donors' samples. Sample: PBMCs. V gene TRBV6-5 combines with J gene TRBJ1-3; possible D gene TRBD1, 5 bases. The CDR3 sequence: CVSSYSSRDGNTIYF. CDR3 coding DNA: TGTGTCAGCAGTTACTCTTCCAGGGATGGAAACACCATATATTTT.